Below are 26 T cell receptor beta chains sequenced from a single sample in a study of cytotoxic CD8 clonotypes in ibrutinib-treated CLL. Generated by immunoSEQ multiplex PCR, the TCRdb table keeps only in-frame clones and is missing some. This table has 250,000 to 350,000 clones, roughly four fifths appearing once. The input for sequencing was PBMCs, taken at disease progression, from a patient treated with ibrutinib. Receptors were obtained from a human donor with chronic lymphocytic leukemia.

Only one count was recorded for this clone. This sequence joins TRBV12-5 and TRBJ1-2; TRBD1 matches 8 bases. The germline V gene has CDR1 LGHNT and CDR2 FRNRAP. The trim removed 0 bases at V and 4 bases at J, leaving 7 bases unmatched. The CDR3 length is 16 residues. The CDR3 region has the DNA TGTGCTAGTGGTTTGGTATCCAGGGGGCCTGTCTATGGCTACACCTTC. This encodes CASGLVSRGPVYGYTF. Looking up the rest from reference TRBV12-5 and TRBJ1-2 gives the full variable domain: DARVTQTPRHKVTEMGQEVTMRCQPILGHNTVFWYRQTMMQGLELLAYFRNRAPLDDSGMPKDRFSAEMPDATLATLKIQPSEPRDSAVYFCASGLVSRGPVYGYTFGSGTRLTVV.

The chain recombines TRBV13 with TRBJ2-7; no firm D call. V was clipped by 4 bases and J by 5 bases, with 12 bases between them. The CDR3 runs 13 residues. The germline CDR1 and CDR2 sequences are PRHDT and FYEKMQ (reference sequence). CDR3 nucleotide sequence: TGTGCCAGCAGCTCCCGAGCTCTCAACGAGCAGTACTTC. Its protein is CASSSRALNEQYF.

The rearrangement links TRBV6-5 to TRBJ2-7; 7 bases match TRBD1. Germline lookup yields CDR1 MNHEY and CDR2 SVGAGI. V shed 0 bases, J shed 12 bases, and the junction held 11 bases outside the gene matches. The CDR3 extends over 14 amino acids. The CDR3 bases are TGTGCCAGCAGTTACTCCCGGACAGGTACTAACCTGTACTTC. Translated: CASSYSRTGTNLYF.

The CDR3 loop reads CASSEWRVNEQFF. CDR3 coding DNA: TGCGCCAGCAGTGAGTGGCGGGTCAATGAGCAGTTCTTC. The chain links TRBV10-2 to TRBJ2-1; a possible D gene is TRBD2 (5 bases). From germline, CDR1 is WSHSY and CDR2 SAAADI. The CDR3 sequence is 13 residues long. V lost 1 base, J lost 6 bases, and 7 bases lay in between.

The chain carries TRBV27 and TRBJ2-5; no firm D call. Germline CDR1 MNHEY, CDR2 SMNVEV (reference sequence). V lost 6 bases, J lost 3 bases, and 17 bases lay in between. The CDR3 extends over 15 amino acids. The CDR3 nucleotides are TGTGCCAGCAGCCCGCTAATGGGCGCGGAAGAGACCCAGTACTTC. Amino acid sequence: CASSPLMGAEETQYF.

The rearrangement joins TRBV6-1 to TRBJ2-1; no clear D gene. The germline V and J ends were trimmed by 1 base and 3 bases, with 7 bases remaining between them. This CDR3 comprises 14 residues. Germline values: CDR1 MNHNS, CDR2 SASEGT. In nucleotides, the CDR3 is TGTGCCAGCAGTGAAGTGGTCGTCTACAATGAGCAGTTCTTC. Protein product: CASSEVVVYNEQFF.

The chain combines TRBV15 with TRBJ2-3; D is undetermined. Germline lookup yields CDR1 LNHNV and CDR2 YYDKDF (reference sequence). The V and J ends lost 7 bases and 6 bases respectively, with 5 bases between them. The CDR3 has 10 residues. The CDR3 spells CATMGDTQYF. In DNA form, the CDR3 reads TGTGCCACCATGGGTGATACGCAGTATTTT.

The rearrangement joins TRBV21-1 to TRBJ2-2; the table's D call, TRBD2, was not checked against the DNA. TRBV21-1 is shown as a pseudogene. This CDR3 spans 16 amino acids. The CDR3 region is CASSKFRGADTGELFF. The CDR3 DNA reads as TGTGCCAGCAGCAAATTTCGGGGGGCTGACACCGGGGAGCTGTTTTTT.

This rearrangement joins TRBV6-5 to TRBJ2-3; 9 bases are a match to TRBD2. From germline, CDR1 is MNHEY and CDR2 SVGAGI. V gave up 0 bases and J gave up 1 base; unmatched junction bases: 2. CDR3 length: 16 residues. The CDR3 here is CASSYSPSGGTDTQYF. For the CDR3, the DNA is TGTGCCAGCAGTTACTCTCCTAGCGGGGGCACAGATACGCAGTATTTT.

This clone was seen more than once but under ten times. V and J are TRBV5-1 and TRBJ1-2; D gene ambiguous. From germline, CDR1 is SGHRS and CDR2 YFSETQ. This CDR3 has 16 amino acids. V shed 0 bases and J shed 0 bases, with 12 bases lying between them. CDR3 sequence (DNA): TGCGCCAGCAGCTTGGCCCCGGGAACGTCTAACTATGGCTACACCTTC. It is translated as CASSLAPGTSNYGYTF.

The chain has TRBV10-3 and TRBJ2-7, with 11 bases identical to TRBD2. V was pared by 2 bases and J by 4 bases, with 4 bases of the junction left unmatched. The germline V gene has CDR1 ENHRY and CDR2 SYGVKD. The CDR3 has 15 amino acids. The CDR3 DNA reads as TGTGCCATCAGTGAGCCGACTAGCGGGATTTACGAGCAGTACTTC. This sequence encodes CAISEPTSGIYEQYF.

The rearrangement links TRBV19 to TRBJ1-1; TRBD1 agrees at 8 bases. This CDR3 is 13 amino acids long. Germline CDR1 LNHDA, CDR2 SQIVND (reference sequence). V shed 5 bases and J 9 bases; nucleotides not matched to a gene: 8. The CDR3 bases are TGTGCCAGTAGTGATACCGGGACAGGCCAAGCTTTCTTT. Its protein is CASSDTGTGQAFF.

The chain joins TRBV4-2 to TRBJ2-3; no reliable D call. Germline CDR1 is LGHNA and CDR2 is YNFKEQ. The ends were cut back, 0 bases at V and 4 bases at J, with 20 bases in the middle. The length of the CDR3 is 18 residues. CDR3 nucleotide sequence: TGTGCCAGCAGCCAAGATATCCCCCCCGGCCCGATCCCAGATACGCAGTATTTT. It codes for CASSQDIPPGPIPDTQYF.

V and J are TRBV11-2 and TRBJ2-1, with unresolved D. Germline V lookup: CDR1 SGHAT, CDR2 FQNNGV. The V end lost 4 bases, the J end lost 8 bases, and 6 bases lay between the germline ends. CDR3 length: 11 amino acids. CDR3 bases: TGTGCCAGCAGCTATGGAGATGAGCAGTTCTTC. Translating gives CASSYGDEQFF.

This rearrangement joins TRBV6-6 to TRBJ1-2, with 7 bases matching TRBD1. Germline V gene sequence: CDR1 MNHNY, CDR2 SVGAGI (reference sequence). V shed 5 bases, J shed 7 bases, and the junction held 7 bases outside the gene matches. This CDR3 has 13 amino acids. CDR3 loop: CASSPPTGVGYTF. CDR3 coding DNA: TGTGCCAGCAGTCCCCCCACAGGGGTTGGCTACACCTTC.

J is TRBJ1-5 and V is TRBV23-1; tentative D call: TRBD1 (6 bases). TRBV23-1 is an ORF for which the function is uncertain. The CDR3 spans 16 residues. V lost 2 bases and J 4 bases, leaving 15 bases between the germline ends. The CDR3: CASSQKVRGLNQPQHF. The DNA of the CDR3 is TGCGCCAGCAGTCAAAAGGTCAGGGGATTAAATCAGCCCCAGCATTTT.

In DNA, the CDR3 is TGTGCCAGCAGCACCTGGACGGGGAACACTGAAGCTTTCTTT. Translated, it gives CASSTWTGNTEAFF. This chain joins TRBV11-2 and TRBJ1-1; no firm D call. With 5 bases removed from V and 1 base from J, the gap between germline ends came to 11 bases. The CDR3 sequence is 14 residues long. CDR1 is SGHAT and CDR2 is FQNNGV in the germline V gene. The full variable domain, completed using reference TRBV11-2 and TRBJ1-1, is EAGVAQSPRYKIIEKRQSVAFWCNPISGHATLYWYQQILGQGPKLLIQFQNNGVVDDSQLPKDRFSAERLKGVDSTLKIQPAKLEDSAVYLCASSTWTGNTEAFFGQGTRLTVV.

This chain connects TRBV7-9 to TRBJ2-5; a weak D match, TRBD1 (6 bases). This CDR3 contains 13 residues. The V and J ends lost 5 bases and 1 base respectively, with 8 bases between them. Germline CDR1 reads SEHNR; CDR2 reads FQNEAQ (reference sequence). CDR3 amino acids: CASSDRSQETQYF. In nucleotides, the CDR3 is TGTGCCAGCAGCGACAGGTCCCAAGAGACCCAGTACTTC.

The chain uses TRBV6-5 and TRBJ2-7; the D gene is possibly TRBD1 (5 bases). Germline V gives CDR1 MNHEY, CDR2 SVGAGI. V gave up 2 bases and J gave up 6 bases, with 11 bases separating them. The CDR3 runs to 13 residues. As DNA, the CDR3 is TGTGCCAGCAGTTACATAGCAGGGTCCGAGCAGTACTTC. This sequence encodes CASSYIAGSEQYF.

The chain joins TRBV27 to TRBJ1-6, with D hard to call. The V and J ends lost 6 bases and 6 bases respectively, with 24 bases between them. Germline CDR1 and CDR2: MNHEY and SMNVEV (reference sequence). The CDR3 loop spans 18 amino acids. The CDR3 is CASRHSTAESFLNSPLHF. In nucleotides, the CDR3 is TGTGCCAGCAGACATTCTACCGCAGAGAGCTTTCTTAATTCACCCCTCCACTTT.

The rearrangement links TRBV6-5 to TRBJ2-5, with a weak D call TRBD2 (7 bases). The germline V and J ends were trimmed by 5 bases and 5 bases, with 15 bases remaining between them. The V gene's germline CDR1 is MNHEY and CDR2 SVGAGI. The CDR3 spans 14 residues. The CDR3 loop reads CASSGTREVETQYF. In DNA, the CDR3 is TGTGCCAGCAGTGGGACACGGGAGGTGGAGACCCAGTACTTC.

V usage is TRBV2 and J usage is TRBJ1-1; possible D gene TRBD1, 6 bases. The CDR3 contains 14 residues. Trimming left V 6 bases short and J 1 base short, with 12 bases between. The germline V gene has CDR1 SNHLY and CDR2 FYNNEI. CDR3 nucleotides: TGTGCCAGCAGCGTACAGGGTTGGAACACTGAAGCTTTCTTT. Protein: CASSVQGWNTEAFF.

The V and J genes are TRBV29-1 and TRBJ1-2; D gene ambiguous. Per the germline V gene, CDR1 is SQVTM and CDR2 is ANQGSEA. This CDR3 has 14 amino acids. V was clipped by 1 base and J by 0 bases, with 9 bases between them. The DNA for the CDR3 is TGCAGCGTTGAAGCGCATGGTCCTAACTATGGCTACACCTTC. Translation gives CSVEAHGPNYGYTF.

The rearrangement links TRBV29-1 to TRBJ2-7, with 10 bases fitting TRBD1. CDR1 SQVTM and CDR2 ANQGSEA come from the germline V gene. This CDR3 comprises 13 residues. With 6 bases clipped from V and 6 bases from J, the junction kept 8 bases outside the gene matches. The CDR3 DNA reads as TGCAGCGTGGGACAGGGGAGTACCGGCGAGCAGTACTTC. Protein sequence: CSVGQGSTGEQYF.

V and J are TRBV7-9 and TRBJ2-7, with unresolved D. V lost 3 bases and J 3 bases, leaving 18 bases between the germline ends. The CDR3 is 16 amino acids. The V gene's germline CDR1 is SEHNR and CDR2 FQNEAQ (reference sequence). CDR3 loop: CASSFSFGPAIYEQYF. DNA for the CDR3: TGTGCCAGCAGCTTTTCCTTCGGACCGGCGATCTACGAGCAGTACTTC.

The table lists this clone with a few counts. The V call is TRBV6-5, the J call TRBJ1-1; D may be TRBD1 (5 bases). The germline CDR1 and CDR2 sequences are MNHEY and SVGAGI. The CDR3 covers 14 residues. The V end lost 2 bases, the J end lost 0 bases, and 7 bases lay between the germline ends. The CDR3 here is CASSYQGLNTEAFF. The CDR3 nucleotides read TGTGCCAGCAGTTACCAGGGCTTGAACACTGAAGCTTTCTTT.